The rows below give T cell receptor beta chains drawn from one sample of a study of T cell responses to AZD1222 COVID-19 vaccine. Repertoires were generated with immunoSEQ multiplex PCR, while TCRdb's copy carries only in-frame clones and drops some. The repertoire includes approximately 80,000 clones, 75% to 90% of them detected once, and just over 30% sits in the top ten. The specimen was peripheral blood, collected on day 0 of AZD1222 vaccination. The origin of the receptors is an adult in good health. CDR3s leave out the opening cysteine and the closing phenylalanine or tryptophan.

>TRBV7-2|TRBJ2-7
ASSLVGGYEQY
>TRBV20-1|TRBJ1-5
SASVARFDSKPQH
>TRBV6-5|TRBJ2-3
ASGTGNLRTDTQY
>TRBV6-2/TRBV6-3|TRBJ2-7
ASSSLWTGSYEQY
>TRBV6-5|TRBJ1-5
ASSYSYTGNQPQH
>TRBV3-1/TRBV3-2|TRBJ2-7
ASSQEGREGRYEQY
>TRBV3-1/TRBV3-2|TRBJ2-5
ASSGTGTSGRRYQETQY
>TRBV27|TRBJ1-1
ASRDTGGTEAF
>TRBV3-1/TRBV3-2|TRBJ2-1
ASSRMTSGLYNEQF
>TRBV28|TRBJ2-1
ASSLRWGEQF
>TRBV7-3|TRBJ1-1
ASSETSGNTEAF
>TRBV7-2|TRBJ1-2
ASSLEQGTPYGYT
>TRBV28|TRBJ1-1
ASSLWAGNTEAF
>TRBV27|TRBJ2-7
ASSGRDNHHEQY
>TRBV30|TRBJ1-2
AWSVQLRDGYT
>TRBV2|TRBJ2-4
ASTTSGSIAKNIQY
>TRBV5-1|TRBJ2-3
ASGLLAVISTDTQY
>TRBV9|TRBJ1-4
ASSGTGATNEKLF
>TRBV11-3|TRBJ2-3
ASSLDLRDTQY
>TRBV5-3|TRBJ1-1
ARRLSTEGSQGGTEAF
>TRBV29-1|TRBJ2-7
SAEGEYEQY
>TRBV14|TRBJ1-1
ASSRRGLGTEAF
>TRBV24-1|TRBJ1-1
APAGARANTEAF
>TRBV10-3|TRBJ1-6
AINDMNNSPLH
>TRBV7-9|TRBJ1-2
ASSLEGQYGYT
>TRBV9|TRBJ2-7
ASSGTGPYEQY
>TRBV27|TRBJ1-1
ASSSTENTEAF
>TRBV5-1|TRBJ1-6
ASSLAVGGTPLH
>TRBV19|TRBJ2-3
ASSTPGQGVVTDTQY
>TRBV7-2|TRBJ2-1
ASSLGLPSEQF
>TRBV5-1|TRBJ1-1
ASSLGVRATEAF
>TRBV9|TRBJ2-2
ASSRLGESAGELF
>TRBV29-1|TRBJ2-7
SVESPGQPYEQY
>TRBV11-2|TRBJ1-1
ASSLDLEAF
>TRBV10-3|TRBJ2-6
AISALGAGANVLT
>TRBV5-1|TRBJ1-5
ASSPAGNQPQH
>TRBV7-6|TRBJ1-4
ASSPNAFGEKLF